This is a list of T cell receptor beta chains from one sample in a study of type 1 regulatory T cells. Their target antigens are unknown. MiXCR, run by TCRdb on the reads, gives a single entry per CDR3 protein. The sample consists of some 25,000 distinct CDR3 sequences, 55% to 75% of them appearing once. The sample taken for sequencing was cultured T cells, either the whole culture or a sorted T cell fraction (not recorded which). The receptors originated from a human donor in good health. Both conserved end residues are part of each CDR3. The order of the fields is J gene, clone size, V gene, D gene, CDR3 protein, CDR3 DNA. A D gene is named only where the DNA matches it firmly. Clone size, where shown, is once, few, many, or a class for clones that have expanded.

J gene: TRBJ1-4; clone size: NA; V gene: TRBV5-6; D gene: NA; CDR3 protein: CASSFSTATNEKLFF; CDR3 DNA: TGTGCCAGCAGCTTCTCGACTGCAACTAATGAAAAACTGTTTTTT
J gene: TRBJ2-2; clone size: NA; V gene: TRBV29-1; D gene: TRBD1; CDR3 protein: CSVAPDRGGTGELFF; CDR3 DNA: TGCAGCGTTGCACCAGACAGGGGAGGAACCGGGGAGCTGTTTTTT
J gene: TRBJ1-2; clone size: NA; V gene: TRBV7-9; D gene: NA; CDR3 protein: CASSLGAGGGDNYGYTF; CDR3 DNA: TGTGCCAGCAGCTTGGGCGCCGGTGGAGGGGATAACTATGGCTACACCTTC
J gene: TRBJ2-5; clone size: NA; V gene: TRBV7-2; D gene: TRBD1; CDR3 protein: CASSPQTGGWETQYF; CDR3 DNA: TGTGCCAGCAGCCCCCAGACAGGGGGCTGGGAGACCCAGTACTTC
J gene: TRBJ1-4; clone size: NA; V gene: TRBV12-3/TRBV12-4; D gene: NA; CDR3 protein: CASSLSRATNEKLFF; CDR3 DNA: TGTGCCAGCAGTTTGAGTCGGGCAACTAATGAAAAACTGTTTTTT
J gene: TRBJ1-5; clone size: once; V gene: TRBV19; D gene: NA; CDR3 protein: CASSAGLDRPQHF; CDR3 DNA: TGTGCCAGTAGTGCAGGACTGGACCGGCCCCAGCATTTT
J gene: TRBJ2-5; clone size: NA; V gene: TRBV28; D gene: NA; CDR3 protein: CASGRAEVRTQYF; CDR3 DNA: TGTGCCAGTGGACGGGCGGAGGTGAGGACCCAGTACTTC
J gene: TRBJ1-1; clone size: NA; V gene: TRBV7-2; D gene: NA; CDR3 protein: CASSLTANTEAFF; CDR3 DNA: TGTGCCAGCAGCCTGACAGCGAACACTGAAGCTTTCTTT
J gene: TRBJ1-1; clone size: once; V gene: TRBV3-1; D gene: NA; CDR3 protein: CASSPLLGDSTEAFF; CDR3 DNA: TGTGCCAGCAGCCCCCTTTTGGGGGATAGTACTGAAGCTTTCTTT
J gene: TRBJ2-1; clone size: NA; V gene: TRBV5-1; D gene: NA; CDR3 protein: CASSSGGRAASNEQFF; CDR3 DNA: TGCGCCAGCAGCAGTGGAGGCCGGGCTGCTTCGAATGAGCAGTTCTTC
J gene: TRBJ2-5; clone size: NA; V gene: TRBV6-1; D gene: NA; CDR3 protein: CASSDGYPQETQYF; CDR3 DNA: TGTGCCAGCAGTGACGGGTACCCTCAAGAGACCCAGTACTTC
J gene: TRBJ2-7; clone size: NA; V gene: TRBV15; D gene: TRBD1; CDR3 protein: CATSRGQGAAYEQYF; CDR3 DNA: TGTGCCACCAGCAGGGGACAGGGGGCCGCCTACGAGCAGTACTTC
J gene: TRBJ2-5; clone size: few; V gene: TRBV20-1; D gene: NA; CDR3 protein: CSARVPVQETQYF; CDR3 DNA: TGCAGTGCTAGAGTACCAGTCCAAGAGACCCAGTACTTC
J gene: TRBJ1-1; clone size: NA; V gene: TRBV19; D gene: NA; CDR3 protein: CASNGGRRTEAFF; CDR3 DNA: TGTGCCAGTAACGGGGGGCGGAGGACTGAAGCTTTCTTT
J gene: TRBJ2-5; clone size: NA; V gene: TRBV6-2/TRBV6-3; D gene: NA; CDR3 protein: CASSEGKTQYF; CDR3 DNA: TGTGCCAGCAGTGAAGGGAAGACCCAGTACTTC
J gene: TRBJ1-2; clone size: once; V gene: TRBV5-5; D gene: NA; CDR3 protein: CASSLVAGILSNYGYTF; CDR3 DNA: TGTGCCAGCAGCTTGGTTGCGGGGATCCTCTCTAACTATGGCTACACCTTC
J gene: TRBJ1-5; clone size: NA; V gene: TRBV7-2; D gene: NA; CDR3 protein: CASSLVGYSNQPQHF; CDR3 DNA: TGTGCCAGCAGCTTAGTTGGTTATAGCAATCAGCCCCAGCATTTT
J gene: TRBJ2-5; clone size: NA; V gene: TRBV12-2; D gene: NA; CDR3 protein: CASRTRLDQETQYF; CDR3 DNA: TGTGCAAGTCGCACCCGACTGGACCAAGAGACCCAGTACTTC
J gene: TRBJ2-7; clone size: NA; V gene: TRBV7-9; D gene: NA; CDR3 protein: CASSQAVGQGSHEQYF; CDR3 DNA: TGTGCCAGCAGCCAGGCGGTGGGTCAGGGTTCCCACGAGCAGTACTTC
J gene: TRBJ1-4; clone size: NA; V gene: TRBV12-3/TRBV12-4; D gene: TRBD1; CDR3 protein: CASSWDRSNEKLFF; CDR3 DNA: TGTGCCAGCAGCTGGGACAGGTCTAATGAAAAACTGTTTTTT
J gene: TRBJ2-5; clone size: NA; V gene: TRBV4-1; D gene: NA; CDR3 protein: CASSQDGQTQETQYF; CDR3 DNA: TGCGCCAGCAGCCAAGACGGACAGACCCAAGAGACCCAGTACTTC
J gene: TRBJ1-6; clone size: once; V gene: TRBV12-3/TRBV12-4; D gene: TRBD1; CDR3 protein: CASRHRGTALHF; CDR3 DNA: TGTGCCAGCAGGCACAGGGGGACGGCCCTCCACTTT
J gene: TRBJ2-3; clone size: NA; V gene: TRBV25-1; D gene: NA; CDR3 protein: CASSEQTGTLITDTQYF; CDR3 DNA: TGTGCCAGCAGTGAACAAACCGGGACTTTAATCACAGATACGCAGTATTTT
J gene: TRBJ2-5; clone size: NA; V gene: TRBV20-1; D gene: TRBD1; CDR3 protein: CSAGQGKSTQYF; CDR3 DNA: TGCAGTGCTGGACAGGGAAAATCGACCCAGTACTTC
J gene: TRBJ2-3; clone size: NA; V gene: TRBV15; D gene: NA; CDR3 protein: CATSSARPRDTQYF; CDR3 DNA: TGTGCCACCAGCAGTGCTAGACCGAGGGATACGCAGTATTTT
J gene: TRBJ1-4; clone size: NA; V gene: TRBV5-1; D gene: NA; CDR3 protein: CASSWTETNEKLFF; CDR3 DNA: TGCGCCAGCAGCTGGACAGAAACTAATGAAAAACTGTTTTTT
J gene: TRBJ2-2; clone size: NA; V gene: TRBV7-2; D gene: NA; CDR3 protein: CASSLTHLGTGELFF; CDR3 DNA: TGTGCCAGCAGCTTAACTCATCTGGGAACCGGGGAGCTGTTTTTT
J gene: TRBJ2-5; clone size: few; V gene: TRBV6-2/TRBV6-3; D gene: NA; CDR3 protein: CASSYSQETQYF; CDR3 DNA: TGTGCCAGCAGTTACTCACAAGAGACCCAGTACTTC
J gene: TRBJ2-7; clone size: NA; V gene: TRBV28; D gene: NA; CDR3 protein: CASSPRPKGSYEQYF; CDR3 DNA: TGTGCCAGCAGTCCACGGCCAAAGGGCTCCTACGAGCAGTACTTC
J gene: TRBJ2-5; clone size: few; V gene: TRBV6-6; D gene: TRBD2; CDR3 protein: CASRRLAEETQYF; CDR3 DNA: TGTGCCAGCAGACGACTAGCGGAAGAGACCCAGTACTTC
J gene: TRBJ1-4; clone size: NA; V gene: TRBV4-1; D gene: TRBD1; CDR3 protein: CASSPAGTGAEKLFF; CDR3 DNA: TGCGCCAGCAGCCCGGCCGGGACAGGGGCCGAAAAACTGTTTTTT
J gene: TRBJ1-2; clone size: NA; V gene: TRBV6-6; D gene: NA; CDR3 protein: CASAGPESNYGYTF; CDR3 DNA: TGTGCCAGCGCGGGGCCAGAATCCAACTATGGCTACACCTTC
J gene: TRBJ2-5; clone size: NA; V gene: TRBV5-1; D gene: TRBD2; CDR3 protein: CASSLAPAGGGETQYF; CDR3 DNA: TGCGCCAGCAGCTTGGCCCCAGCGGGGGGCGGGGAGACCCAGTACTTC
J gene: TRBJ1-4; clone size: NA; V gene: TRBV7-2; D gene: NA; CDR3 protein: CASSIPGAGEKLFF; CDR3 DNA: TGTGCCAGCAGCATACCTGGGGCAGGGGAGAAACTGTTTTTT
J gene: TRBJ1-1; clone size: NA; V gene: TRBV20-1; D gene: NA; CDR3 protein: CSAVGSGSFWNTEAFF; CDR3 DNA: TGCAGTGCTGTAGGAAGTGGGAGTTTTTGGAACACTGAAGCTTTCTTT
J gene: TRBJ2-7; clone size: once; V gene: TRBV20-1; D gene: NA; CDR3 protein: CSARMGYEQYF; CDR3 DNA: TGCAGTGCTAGAATGGGCTACGAGCAGTACTTC
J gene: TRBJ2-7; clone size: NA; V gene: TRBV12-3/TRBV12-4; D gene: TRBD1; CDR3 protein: CASRQGNYEQYF; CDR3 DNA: TGTGCCAGTAGACAGGGGAACTACGAGCAGTACTTC
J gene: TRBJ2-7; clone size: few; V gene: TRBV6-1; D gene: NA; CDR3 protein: CASSEVGISYEQYF; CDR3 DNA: TGTGCCAGCAGTGAAGTGGGTATCTCCTACGAGCAGTACTTC
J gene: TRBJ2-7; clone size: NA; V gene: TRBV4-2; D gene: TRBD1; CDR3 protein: CASSQDGGTGFSEQYF; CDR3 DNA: TGTGCCAGCAGCCAAGATGGTGGGACAGGGTTTTCCGAGCAGTACTTC
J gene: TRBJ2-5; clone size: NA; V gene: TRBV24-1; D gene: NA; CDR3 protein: CATGTLGETQYF; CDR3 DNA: TGTGCCACGGGAACGCTCGGGGAGACCCAGTACTTC
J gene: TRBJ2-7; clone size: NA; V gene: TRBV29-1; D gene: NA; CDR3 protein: CSVERLPGYEQYF; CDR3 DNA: TGCAGCGTTGAACGGCTTCCAGGCTACGAGCAGTACTTC
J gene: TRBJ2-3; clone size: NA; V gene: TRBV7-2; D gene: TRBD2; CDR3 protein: CASSPAGGPDTQYF; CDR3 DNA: TGTGCCAGCAGCCCCGCGGGGGGCCCTGATACGCAGTATTTT
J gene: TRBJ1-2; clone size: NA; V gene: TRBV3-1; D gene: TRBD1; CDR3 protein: CASSQEPGTGAGYTF; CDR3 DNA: TGTGCCAGCAGCCAAGAACCAGGGACAGGGGCCGGCTACACCTTC
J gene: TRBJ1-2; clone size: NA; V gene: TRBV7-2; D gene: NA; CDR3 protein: CASSRDRPPNYGYTF; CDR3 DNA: TGTGCCAGCAGCCGCGACAGGCCGCCTAACTATGGCTACACCTTC
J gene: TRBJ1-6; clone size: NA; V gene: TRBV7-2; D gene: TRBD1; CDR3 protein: CASSYQGARALHF; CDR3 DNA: TGTGCCAGCAGCTACCAGGGGGCGAGGGCCCTCCACTTT
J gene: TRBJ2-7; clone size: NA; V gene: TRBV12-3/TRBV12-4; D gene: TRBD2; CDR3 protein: CASSSSAGVYEQYF; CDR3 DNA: TGTGCCAGCAGCTCTTCTGCGGGGGTTTACGAGCAGTACTTC
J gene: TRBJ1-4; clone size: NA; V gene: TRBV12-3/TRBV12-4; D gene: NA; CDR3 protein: CASSFGGVREKLFF; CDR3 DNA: TGTGCCAGCAGTTTCGGGGGGGTGAGAGAAAAACTGTTTTTT
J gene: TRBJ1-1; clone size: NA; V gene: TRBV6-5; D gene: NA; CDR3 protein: CASSYSSLNTEAFF; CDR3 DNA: TGTGCCAGCAGTTACTCTTCGCTGAACACTGAAGCTTTCTTT
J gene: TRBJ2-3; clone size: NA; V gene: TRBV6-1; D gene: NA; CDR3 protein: CASRPGAPPDTQYF; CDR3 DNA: TGTGCCAGCAGGCCCGGGGCTCCGCCAGATACGCAGTATTTT
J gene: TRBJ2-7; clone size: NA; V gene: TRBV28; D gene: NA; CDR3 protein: CASKGQGSEQYF; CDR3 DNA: TGTGCCAGCAAAGGGCAGGGCTCCGAGCAGTACTTC